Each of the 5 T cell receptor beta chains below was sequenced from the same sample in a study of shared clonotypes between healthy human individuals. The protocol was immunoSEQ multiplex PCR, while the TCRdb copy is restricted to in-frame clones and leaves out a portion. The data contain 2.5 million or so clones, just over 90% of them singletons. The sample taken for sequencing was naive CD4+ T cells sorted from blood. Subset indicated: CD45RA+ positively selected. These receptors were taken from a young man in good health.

In DNA, the CDR3 is TGCGCCAGCAGCCGGACTAAGGCTAGTTACTACGAGCAGTACTTC. This sequence encodes CASSRTKASYYEQYF. V usage is TRBV4-3 and J usage is TRBJ2-7, with D perhaps TRBD2 (6 bases). CDR3 length equals 15 residues. Per the germline V gene, CDR1 is LGHNA and CDR2 is YSLEER. Trimming left V 4 bases short and J 3 bases short, with 16 bases between.

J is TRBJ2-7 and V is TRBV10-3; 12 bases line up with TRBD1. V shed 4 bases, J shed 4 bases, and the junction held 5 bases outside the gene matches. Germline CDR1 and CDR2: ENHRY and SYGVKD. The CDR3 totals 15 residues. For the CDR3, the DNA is TGTGCCATCAGTGTGGGGACAGGGGGCCCGTACGAGCAGTACTTC. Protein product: CAISVGTGGPYEQYF.

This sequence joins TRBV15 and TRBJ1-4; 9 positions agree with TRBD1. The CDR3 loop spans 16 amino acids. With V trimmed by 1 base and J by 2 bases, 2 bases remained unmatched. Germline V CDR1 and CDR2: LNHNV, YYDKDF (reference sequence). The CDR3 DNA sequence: TGTGCCACCAGCAGAGGGGACAGGGCCACTAATGAAAAACTGTTTTTT. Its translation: CATSRGDRATNEKLFF.

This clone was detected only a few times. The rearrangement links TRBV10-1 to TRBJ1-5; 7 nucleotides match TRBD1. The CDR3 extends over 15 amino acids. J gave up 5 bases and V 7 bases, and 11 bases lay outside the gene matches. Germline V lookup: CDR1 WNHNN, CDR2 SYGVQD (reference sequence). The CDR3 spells CASKRRDRVYQPQHF. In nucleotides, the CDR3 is TGCGCCAGCAAAAGAAGGGACAGAGTCTATCAGCCCCAGCATTTT.

The CDR3 DNA follows: TGTGCCAGCAGCCAGGGGGCCAGGGGCGCCCTGGGTAATTCACCCCTCCACTTT. Residues: CASSQGARGALGNSPLHF. V and J are TRBV7-8 and TRBJ1-6, with 8 bases lining up with TRBD1. CDR1 SGHVS and CDR2 FQNEAQ come from the germline V gene. J lost 6 bases, V lost 5 bases, and 15 bases had no gene match. The CDR3 sequence is 18 residues long.